This T cell receptor beta chain was sequenced in a study of blood T cells in healthy people across ages. Across the whole study: Capturing about one barcoded beta molecule per two T cells was achieved by template switching.

On this clonotype: Its matching antigen is unknown.

Total RNA, at least 6 micrograms per sample, came from PBMCs. The study, taken as a whole, reports: Reliance upon unsorted PBMCs precluded definitive naive versus antigen-experienced comparison.

A second PCR, run for about 7 to 11 cycles, used a sample-barcoded 5' primer plus a J-beta primer mix. Sequencing of every sample gave 2.5 million or more CDR3-containing paired-end reads. TCRdb used MiXCR to reprocess the 5' RACE reads, holding one entry per CDR3 protein. In the table there are roughly 1.9 million distinct CDR3 sequences, 30% to 40% of which are singletons. CDR3 length: 13 amino acids. CDR1 is SGHAT and CDR2 is FQNNGV in the germline V gene. V shed 8 bases and J shed 5 bases, with 15 bases lying between them. Material for sequencing was blood. This clonotype was obtained from a human donor in good health. J is TRBJ1-1 and V is TRBV11-2, with TRBD1 as a possible D gene (6 bases). The CDR3 loop is CASSRVRGTEAFF. The DNA for the CDR3 is TGTGCCAGCTCCAGGGTAAGGGGGACTGAAGCTTTCTTT.